What follows are 21 T cell receptor beta chains derived from one specimen sequenced in a study of blood T cell repertoires in COVID-19 (TCRdb year 2020). The method was the immunoSEQ multiplex PCR assay. Not all clones reach the TCRdb copy of this immuneACCESS table, which keeps in-frame sequences only. Checked studies attribute under half of the gap to unresolved V genes and leave the rest unexplained. A total of around 160,000 clones appear in this sample, 75% to 80% of them only once. The ten largest clones represent about 15% of the sample. Sequenced: peripheral blood. The source is a woman of 80 years or more with acute or convalescent COVID-19.

The gene calls are TRBV29-1 and TRBJ2-5; 9 positions match TRBD1. From germline, CDR1 is SQVTM and CDR2 ANQGSEA. CDR3 size: 13 residues. Trimming at V came to 5 bases and at J to 4 bases, leaving 5 bases not matched to a gene. The CDR3 sequence is CSVYRGRGETQYF. Written as DNA, the CDR3 is TGCAGCGTTTACAGGGGGCGTGGAGAGACCCAGTACTTC.

The chain links TRBV2 to TRBJ2-5, with 12 nucleotides matching TRBD2. With V trimmed by 0 bases and J by 4 bases, 6 bases remained unmatched. CDR3 size: 17 residues. Germline assignment: CDR1 SNHLY and CDR2 FYNNEI. This chain's CDR3 is CASSEALLAGGLETQYF. In DNA form, the CDR3 reads TGTGCCAGCAGTGAAGCGCTTCTAGCGGGGGGGCTAGAGACCCAGTACTTC. Together with reference TRBV2 and TRBJ2-5, the CDR3 gives the full variable domain: EPEVTQTPSHQVTQMGQEVILRCVPISNHLYFYWYRQILGQKVEFLVSFYNNEISEKSEIFDDQFSVERPDGSNFTLKIRSTKLEDSAMYFCASSEALLAGGLETQYFGPGTRLLVL.

The chain is built from TRBV18 and TRBJ1-5, with TRBD1 identical over 7 bases. This CDR3 comprises 13 residues. With 5 bases clipped from V and 5 bases from J, the junction kept 3 bases outside the gene matches. Germline values: CDR1 KGHSH, CDR2 LQKENI. The CDR3 sequence is CASSVGGYQPQHF. Written as DNA, the CDR3 is TGTGCCAGCTCAGTAGGGGGCTATCAGCCCCAGCATTTT.

The chain employs TRBV7-2 and TRBJ2-7; D gene ambiguous. The CDR3 spans 13 residues. Germline V gives CDR1 SGHTA, CDR2 FQGNSA. The V end lost 1 base, the J end lost 6 bases, and 10 bases lay between the germline ends. The CDR3 DNA reads TGTGCCAGCAGCTTAGGCAGAGAGCGCGAGCAGTACTTC. Protein sequence: CASSLGREREQYF.

This clone was observed a handful of times. The genes are TRBV29-1 and TRBJ2-7; 9 bases are shared with TRBD2. Germline assignment: CDR1 SQVTM and CDR2 ANQGSEA. The CDR3 spans 16 residues. V was pared by 4 bases and J by 3 bases, with 13 bases of the junction left unmatched. The CDR3 nucleotides read TGCAGCGTTGTCCCAAAGGCGGGAGGGCCGTACTACGAGCAGTACTTC. Protein: CSVVPKAGGPYYEQYF.

The V and J genes are TRBV18 and TRBJ2-3; no clear D gene. The CDR3 has 12 amino acids. Trimming cost V 3 bases and J 5 bases, with 6 bases left between them. CDR1 and CDR2 from the germline V gene are KGHSH and LQKENI. This CDR3 reads CASSPIRDTQYF. The CDR3 region has the DNA TGTGCCAGCTCACCGATTAGAGATACGCAGTATTTT.

This CDR3 reads CASSRGTPPYGYTF. Written as DNA, the CDR3 is TGTGCCAGCAGTCGCGGGACGCCCCCCTATGGCTACACCTTC. This rearrangement joins TRBV2 to TRBJ1-2, with D possibly matching TRBD1 (5 bases). Trimming left V 5 bases short and J 4 bases short, with 14 bases between. The CDR3 covers 14 residues. Germline V lookup: CDR1 SNHLY, CDR2 FYNNEI. The variable domain in full, completed from reference TRBV2 and TRBJ1-2, reads EPEVTQTPSHQVTQMGQEVILRCVPISNHLYFYWYRQILGQKVEFLVSFYNNEISEKSEIFDDQFSVERPDGSNFTLKIRSTKLEDSAMYFCASSRGTPPYGYTFGSGTRLTVV.

This chain connects TRBV5-5 to TRBJ2-7; D perhaps matches TRBD1 (5 bases). The CDR3 is 16 residues long. Trimming left V 2 bases short and J 6 bases short, with 21 bases between. Germline V CDR1 and CDR2: SGHKS, YYEKEE (reference sequence). CDR3 DNA: TGTGCCAGCAGCTTTATACTGGCCAGGGATCTCTCCGAGCAGTACTTC. Translation: CASSFILARDLSEQYF.

The chain couples TRBV4-1 to TRBJ1-1, with unresolved D. The germline V gene encodes CDR1 MGHRA and CDR2 YSYEKL. V gave up 1 base and J gave up 8 bases, with 8 bases separating them. This CDR3 spans 12 amino acids. The CDR3 coding sequence is TGCGCCAGCAGCCAAGGACACCGGGAAGCTTTCTTT. This translates into CASSQGHREAFF.

The chain couples TRBV18 to TRBJ1-1; D unclear. The germline V and J ends were trimmed by 0 bases and 1 base, with 12 bases remaining between them. Germline values: CDR1 KGHSH, CDR2 LQKENI. The CDR3 is 16 residues long. The CDR3 sequence is CASSPPRITQNTEAFF. CDR3 sequence (DNA): TGTGCCAGCTCACCACCCAGGATAACCCAGAACACTGAAGCTTTCTTT.

The genes are TRBV7-9 and TRBJ2-1; maybe TRBD2 (6 bases). The CDR3 runs to 16 residues. V shed 3 bases and J shed 5 bases, with 17 bases lying between them. Per germline, CDR1 SEHNR and CDR2 FQNEAQ (reference sequence). The chain's CDR3 is CASSFSGGLIDNEQFF. The CDR3 DNA sequence: TGTGCCAGCAGCTTTTCCGGGGGACTGATTGACAATGAGCAGTTCTTC.

This clone was observed a single time. J is TRBJ2-7 and V is TRBV4-1, with a tentative D call TRBD2 (6 bases). Looked up from germline, CDR1 is MGHRA and CDR2 is YSYEKL. The CDR3 spans 15 residues. V was shortened by 0 bases and J by 4 bases, with 13 bases between the two germline ends. The CDR3 DNA is TGCGCCAGCAGCCAAGATTCGGGGGTTAAGTACGAGCAGTACTTC. This sequence encodes CASSQDSGVKYEQYF.

The CDR3 loop is CASSPSWTSGHEQFF. CDR3 DNA sequence: TGTGCCAGCAGCCCTTCTTGGACTAGCGGCCATGAGCAGTTCTTC. V usage is TRBV9 and J usage is TRBJ2-1, with 10 positions matching TRBD2. CDR3 size: 15 residues. Germline CDR1 is SGDLS and CDR2 is YYNGEE. Germline trimming cut 4 bases from V and 8 bases from J; bases unmatched to any gene: 9. The full variable domain, its missing parts supplied by reference TRBV9 and TRBJ2-1, is DSGVTQTPKHLITATGQRVTLRCSPRSGDLSVYWYQQSLDQGLQFLIQYYNGEERAKGNILERFSAQQFPDLHSELNLSSLELGDSALYFCASSPSWTSGHEQFFGPGTRLTVL.

The V gene is TRBV11-2, the J gene TRBJ2-1, with 14 bases lining up with TRBD2. Trimming removed 4 bases from V and 9 bases from J; junction bases left unmatched: 5. From germline, CDR1 is SGHAT and CDR2 FQNNGV. This CDR3 has 15 residues. The CDR3 reads CASSSTSGGASEQFF. DNA of the CDR3: TGTGCCAGCAGCTCGACTAGCGGGGGGGCCAGTGAGCAGTTCTTC.

The gene calls are TRBV11-2 and TRBJ1-6, with a possible D match to TRBD1 (5 bases). V gave up 2 bases and J gave up 6 bases, with 8 bases separating them. Germline lookup yields CDR1 SGHAT and CDR2 FQNNGV. There are 14 residues in the CDR3. In DNA, the CDR3 is TGTGCCAGCAGCTTAACGGGGGTTAATTCACCCCTCCACTTT. Its translation is CASSLTGVNSPLHF.

The CDR3 coding sequence is TGTGCCAGCTCACCAGGACTCAACACTGAAGCTTTCTTT. Translation: CASSPGLNTEAFF. V and J are TRBV18 and TRBJ1-1; D gene uncertain. Trimming left V 2 bases short and J 2 bases short, with 6 bases between. Per the germline V gene, CDR1 is KGHSH and CDR2 is LQKENI. The CDR3 totals 13 residues. The full variable domain, completed using reference TRBV18 and TRBJ1-1, is NAGVMQNPRHLVRRRGQEARLRCSPMKGHSHVYWYRQLPEEGLKFMVYLQKENIIDESGMPKERFSAEFPKEGPSILRIQQVVRGDSAAYFCASSPGLNTEAFFGQGTRLTVV.

Remarks on this clone: A much larger clone sits a single nucleotide away, making a read error possible. The chain links TRBV6-6 to TRBJ1-2; a weak D match, TRBD1 (5 bases). Looked up from germline, CDR1 is MNHNY and CDR2 is SVGAGI (reference sequence). This CDR3 has 12 amino acids. V gave up 8 bases and J gave up 6 bases, with 13 bases separating them. The CDR3 loop is CASCGQGDGYTF. The CDR3 nucleotides read TGTGCCAGCTGTGGGCAGGGTGATGGCTACACCTTC.

V gene TRBV21-1 combines with J gene TRBJ1-5; no check of the table's D call, TRBD1, against the DNA was made. TRBV21-1 is an annotated pseudogene. The CDR3 totals 13 residues. The CDR3, as DNA: TGTGCCAGCACCCCCTTCGGACAGGCGACCCAGCATTTT. This translates into CASTPFGQATQHF.

This clone was counted at least ten times. This rearrangement joins TRBV12-3 or TRBV12-4 to TRBJ1-2; D is unresolved. With 6 bases removed from V and 4 bases from J, the gap between germline ends came to 3 bases. The CDR3 consists of 10 residues. The CDR3 reads CASSGYGYTF. The DNA of the CDR3 is TGTGCCAGCAGCGGCTATGGCTACACCTTC.

The chain links TRBV2 to TRBJ2-1; D is perhaps TRBD1 (6 bases). Deletions cut 7 bases from V and 0 bases from J, with 13 bases between. CDR1 is SNHLY, CDR2 FYNNEI, per germline. This CDR3 comprises 15 residues. The CDR3 here is CASKIRGLSYNEQFF. DNA for the CDR3: TGTGCCAGCAAGATCAGGGGCCTCTCCTACAATGAGCAGTTCTTC.

A note on this clone: The same CDR3 is also encoded by other DNA sequences in this sample. This chain uses TRBV30 with TRBJ1-4; 7 bases map to TRBD1. CDR1 is GTSNPN, CDR2 SVGIG, per germline (reference sequence). The CDR3 extends over 12 amino acids. The trim removed 4 bases at V and 7 bases at J, leaving 3 bases unmatched. The CDR3 sequence: CAWNRGGEKLFF. In nucleotides, the CDR3 is TGTGCCTGGAACAGGGGAGGTGAAAAACTGTTTTTT.